A single sample gave rise to the 20 T cell receptor beta chains below, sequenced in a study of blood T cells in healthy people across ages (dated by TCRdb to the mid-2010s). Library generation was performed with 5' RACE. These reads were obtained on an Illumina HiSeq 2500. A second PCR of 7 to 11 cycles was performed with a sample-barcoded 5' primer and a J-beta primer mix. Using fastp trimming at Q25 and MiXCR clonotype assembly, TCRdb reanalyzed the public sequencing data and kept in-frame beta chains. Every entry covers one CDR3 protein and lists the most common genes and DNA from its rows. Within this sample are 700,000 or so distinct CDR3 sequences, with approximately 40% of them counted one time only. Of the sample, 30% is held by the ten largest clones. Material for sequencing was blood. These receptors originate from a man at least 80 years old in good health.

The table lists this clonotype with many counts. CDR3 amino acids: CASSLEHGYEQYF. CDR3 coding DNA: TGTGCCAGCAGCTTAGAACATGGGTACGAGCAGTACTTC. The V and J genes are TRBV11-3 and TRBJ2-7; D remains ambiguous. Germline V CDR1 and CDR2: SGHNT, YENEEA. The V and J ends lost 0 bases and 4 bases respectively, with 7 bases between them. CDR3 length: 13 residues.

The rearrangement links TRBV15 to TRBJ2-6; the D gene is possibly TRBD1 (5 bases). This CDR3 region has 16 residues. Germline V gene lookup returns CDR1 LNHNV and CDR2 YYDKDF (reference sequence). Trimming removed 2 bases at V and 1 base at J, with 9 bases between. CDR3 DNA sequence: TGTGCCACCAGCAGATCTCAGGGTTCTGGGGCCAACGTCCTGACTTTC. Amino acids: CATSRSQGSGANVLTF. The complete variable domain, with remaining parts taken from reference TRBV15 and TRBJ2-6, reads DAMVIQNPRYQVTQFGKPVTLSCSQTLNHNVMYWYQQKSSQAPKLLFHYYDKDFNNEADTPDNFQSRRPNTSFCFLDIRSPGLGDTAMYLCATSRSQGSGANVLTFGAGSRLTVL.

This chain joins TRBV7-3 and TRBJ2-3; 14 bases match TRBD2. This CDR3 is 21 amino acids long. Germline CDR1 SGHTA, CDR2 FQGTGA. Unmatched junction bases numbered 20, after V lost 4 bases and J lost 5 bases. The CDR3 sequence: CASSSRTGFGLAGGGLDTQYF. The CDR3, as DNA: TGTGCCAGCAGCTCGCGGACAGGGTTCGGACTAGCGGGAGGCGGATTAGATACGCAGTATTTT.

The rearrangement uses TRBV20-1 and TRBJ2-1; maybe TRBD2 (5 bases). With 6 bases removed from V and 5 bases from J, the gap between germline ends came to 14 bases. Germline-derived CDR1 and CDR2 are DFQATT and SNEGSKA (reference sequence). This CDR3 has 13 residues. CDR3: CSAVSWRNNEQFF. The CDR3 region has the DNA TGCAGTGCCGTAAGCTGGAGGAACAATGAGCAGTTCTTC.

Comment on this clonotype: The germline gene is not matched at one end of the junction; a read error may be the cause. The V and J genes are TRBV9 and TRBJ2-1, with 10 bases identical to TRBD2. The length of the CDR3 is 14 residues. Germline CDR1 SGDLS, CDR2 YYNGEE. CDR3 bases: TGCGGGCAGGGGTTGGCTAGCGGGAGATATGAGCAGTTCTTC. Its translation is CGQGLASGRYEQFF. The full variable domain, its missing parts supplied by reference TRBV9 and TRBJ2-1, is DSGVTQTPKHLITATGQRVTLRCSPRSGDLSVYWYQQSLDQGLQFLIQYYNGEERAKGNILERFSAQQFPDLHSELNLSSLELGDSALYFCGQGLASGRYEQFFGPGTRLTVL.

The rearrangement uses TRBV24-1 and TRBJ2-5; 13 bases are a match to TRBD2. The ends lost 2 bases at V and 3 bases at J; junction bases unmatched: 5. CDR3 length equals 17 residues. CDR1 KGHDR and CDR2 SFDVKD come from the germline V gene. In DNA form, the CDR3 reads TGTGCCACCAGTGATTCCTCCGGGACTAGCGGGGAAGAGACCCAGTACTTC. It encodes CATSDSSGTSGEETQYF.

This clonotype has only a few counts. The chain has TRBV25-1 and TRBJ2-5; 7 bases align to TRBD2. Looked up from germline, CDR1 is MGHDK and CDR2 is SYGVNS. The CDR3 has 14 residues. V gave up 6 bases and J gave up 5 bases; unmatched junction bases: 9. CDR3 DNA: TGTGCCAGCAGATCTGGCTGGGGAGGGGAGACCCAGTACTTC. Translating gives CASRSGWGGETQYF. The whole variable domain, remainder taken from reference TRBV25-1 and TRBJ2-5, is EADIYQTPRYLVIGTGKKITLECSQTMGHDKMYWYQQDPGMELHLIHYSYGVNSTEKGDLSSESTVSRIRTEHFPLTLESARPSHTSQYLCASRSGWGGETQYFGPGTRLLVL.

This CDR3 is CASSLVFGLAYEQYF. In DNA, the CDR3 is TGTGCCAGCAGTTTAGTTTTTGGCCTCGCCTACGAGCAGTACTTC. The gene calls are TRBV28 and TRBJ2-7, with D uncertain. Trimming stripped 2 bases from V and 2 bases from J, with 13 bases between. The germline V gene encodes CDR1 MDHEN and CDR2 SYDVKM. The CDR3 spans 15 residues.

The chain uses TRBV5-5 and TRBJ1-4, with no clear D. Germline V gene sequence: CDR1 SGHKS, CDR2 YYEKEE (reference sequence). V was shortened by 0 bases and J by 0 bases, with 9 bases between the two germline ends. This CDR3 has 16 amino acids. CDR3 in DNA: TGTGCCAGCAGCTTGGGAGTGCTTGCAACTAATGAAAAACTGTTTTTT. Amino acid sequence: CASSLGVLATNEKLFF.

Points on this clonotype: A read error may produce the germline difference seen at one junction end. The V and J genes are TRBV28 and TRBJ2-1; D is perhaps TRBD1 (5 bases). The length of the CDR3 is 12 residues. The germline V gene encodes CDR1 MDHEN and CDR2 SYDVKM. The CDR3: CTSRVRPGEQFF. The CDR3 DNA is TGTACCAGCAGGGTACGACCCGGTGAGCAGTTCTTC.

The V and J genes are TRBV9 and TRBJ2-4; the D call may be TRBD1 or TRBD2 (5 bases each). Judging by the DNA end, TRBJ2-7 fits better; the J call may be wrong. CDR3 length equals 15 residues. CDR1 and CDR2 from the germline V gene are SGDLS and YYNGEE. The CDR3 nucleotides are TGTGCCAGCAGCGTAGGACAGCGGAGACACTACGAGCAGTACTTC. Its translation is CASSVGQRRHYEQYF.

There are many counts of this clonotype. This rearrangement joins TRBV11-2 to TRBJ1-2, with D possibly being TRBD1 (6 bases). Germline CDR1 SGHAT, CDR2 FQNNGV. V lost 5 bases, J lost 0 bases, and 16 bases lay in between. This CDR3 region has 16 residues. The CDR3 here is CASSPFRGAANYGYTF. The CDR3 bases are TGTGCCAGCAGCCCCTTTCGGGGGGCGGCTAACTATGGCTACACCTTC.

Comment on this clonotype: At one boundary the junction diverges from the germline segment, which might be a read error. The V call is TRBV7-9, the J call TRBJ2-3; 8 positions agree with TRBD1. CDR3 length: 16 amino acids. Germline loops: CDR1 SEHNR, CDR2 FQNEAQ (reference sequence). The CDR3 region has the DNA TGTGCCGGCAGTTTCGACAGGGGAACTAGCACAGATACGCAGTATTTT. Translating gives CAGSFDRGTSTDTQYF. Complete variable domain (other parts from reference TRBV7-9 and TRBJ2-3): DTGVSQNPRHKITKRGQNVTFRCDPISEHNRLYWYRQTLGQGPEFLTYFQNEAQLEKSRLLSDRFSAERPKGSFSTLEIQRTEQGDSAMYLCAGSFDRGTSTDTQYFGPGTRLTVL.

This clonotype was seen only a few times. The chain links TRBV12-3 or TRBV12-4 to TRBJ1-1; 7 bases are shared with TRBD1. The ends lost 5 bases at V and 3 bases at J; junction bases unmatched: 6. The CDR3 is 14 residues long. The CDR3 nucleotides are TGTGCCAGCAGTGTCCAGGGGGGTCACACTGAAGCTTTCTTT. Its protein product is CASSVQGGHTEAFF.

For this clonotype: A much larger clone differs by one base, so this may be a read error. This chain joins TRBV7-2 and TRBJ2-1, with D tentatively TRBD2 (5 bases). Germline V gene sequence: CDR1 SGHTA, CDR2 FQGNSA. The CDR3 sequence is 12 residues long. V lost 7 bases and J lost 7, with 11 bases in between. The CDR3 DNA reads TGTGCCAGCATCTCCCAGCGGAATGAGCAGTTCTTC. The encoded protein is CASISQRNEQFF.

This clonotype was seen a handful of times. The genes are TRBV5-1 and TRBJ1-5; TRBD1 matches 9 bases. Trimming took 4 bases from V and 4 from J; bases not matched to a gene: 6. This CDR3 spans 15 amino acids. Germline values: CDR1 SGHRS, CDR2 YFSETQ. The CDR3 protein is CASSPTGGQNQPQHF. The CDR3 DNA sequence: TGCGCCAGCAGCCCCACAGGGGGCCAGAATCAGCCCCAGCATTTT. Full variable domain (outside the CDR3, taken from reference TRBV5-1 and TRBJ1-5): KAGVTQTPRYLIKTRGQQVTLSCSPISGHRSVSWYQQTPGQGLQFLFEYFSETQRNKGNFPGRFSGRQFSNSRSEMNVSTLELGDSALYLCASSPTGGQNQPQHFGDGTRLSIL.

Comment on this clonotype: The germline gene is not matched at one end of the junction; a read error may be the cause. The chain recombines TRBV4-3 with TRBJ1-4; possible D gene TRBD1, 6 bases. The CDR3 is 15 residues long. The germline gives CDR1 LGHNA, CDR2 YSLEER. The CDR3 DNA reads as TGCGCCGGCAGCCCTACAGGGATAGGTGGTGAAAAACTGTTTTTT. It yields the protein CAGSPTGIGGEKLFF.

The chain employs TRBV7-9 and TRBJ2-1; 11 bases are shared with TRBD1. The CDR3 has 20 amino acids. Germline trimming cut 5 bases from V and 4 bases from J; bases unmatched to any gene: 19. CDR1 is SEHNR, CDR2 FQNEAQ, per germline (reference sequence). The CDR3 coding sequence is TGTGCCAGCAGCACCCGGACAGGGGGCTCATCTAGAACGAGTTACAATGAGCAGTTCTTC. This codes for CASSTRTGGSSRTSYNEQFF.

With respect to this clonotype: One end of the junction varies from germline; a read error may be responsible. The CDR3 loop is CASSLDAESCEQYF. The CDR3 bases are TGTGCCAGCAGCTTAGACGCAGAGTCCTGCGAGCAGTACTTC. The genes are TRBV7-7 and TRBJ2-7; no firm D call. In germline, CDR1 is SSHAT, CDR2 FNYEAQ (reference sequence). The CDR3 is 14 residues long.

The chain has TRBV5-1 and TRBJ1-4, with D hard to call. Trimming stripped 0 bases from V and 8 bases from J, with 11 bases between. This CDR3 is built from 14 residues. CDR1 and CDR2 (germline): SGHRS, YFSETQ. The CDR3: CASSLAGNGEKLFF. The CDR3 DNA follows: TGCGCCAGCAGCTTGGCTGGGAACGGGGAAAAACTGTTTTTT.